The TCR beta chain under discussion was sequenced for a study of T-cell reconstitution after alpha-beta-depleted transplantation in children. Broader study findings: The authors attributed T-cell counts and diversity one year after transplant mostly to newly produced T cells. Approximately two months post-transplant, alpha-beta T cells reportedly originated from several hundred expanded graft clones. At day 60, the high TCRbeta diversity found in some patients originated from recipient T cells and thymic progenitors that had survived.

V gave up 1 base and J gave up 0 bases; unmatched junction bases: 17. This CDR3 contains 20 residues. Germline CDR1 and CDR2: KGHSH and LQKENI. Notes on this clonotype: Its matching antigen is unknown.

Using unique molecular identifiers, the investigators prepared the TCRbeta library. MiXCR, run by TCRdb on the PCR reads, gives a single entry per CDR3 protein. The data contain 700,000 to 850,000 distinct CDR3 sequences, roughly 15% of them seen just once; the ten biggest clones take up about 5%. The chain employs TRBV18 and TRBJ2-7, with 8 bases identical to TRBD1. The sample consisted of PBMCs, mostly from graft donor cells, taken 360 days after TCRalphabeta/CD19-depleted stem cell transplant. The sequence was collected from a male patient aged 10 to 17 who had a stem cell transplant for acute lymphoblastic leukemia, so the T cells may come from the graft donor. CDR3 nucleotide sequence: TGTGCCAGCTCACCACTTGGGGGGACAGGATGGGCCCGGATCTCCTACGAGCAGTACTTC. The encoded protein is CASSPLGGTGWARISYEQYF.